This T cell receptor beta chain came from a study of identical twins. Study-wide findings and caveats: Cross-sectional statistical analysis was relied on for the conclusions, without the same donors being followed.

TCRdb fed the 5' RACE reads into MiXCR, producing one record per CDR3 protein. Of approximately 220,000 distinct CDR3 sequences in the sample, more than 6.5% were seen once. V was pared by 5 bases and J by 2 bases, with 10 bases between. Germline-derived CDR1 and CDR2 are SGHVS and FNYEAQ. The CDR3 runs 13 residues. As to this clonotype: The antigen is not known.

This sample was shared with a second study, whose subject was yellow fever vaccine responses in identical twins.

The sequence derives from a woman aged 18-29 years in good health. The V call is TRBV7-6, the J call TRBJ2-7; D may be TRBD2 (7 bases). Material for sequencing was memory (CD45RO+) T cells sorted from blood. The chain's CDR3 is CASSGGAAYEQYF. The CDR3 coding sequence is TGTGCCAGCAGCGGGGGGGCCGCCTACGAGCAGTACTTC.